Described below is a single T cell receptor (beta chain) sequence and its context. The record originates from a study of siplizumab effects on memory and regulatory T cells. The CDR3 sequence is 18 residues long. In germline, CDR1 is SGDLS, CDR2 YYNGEE. V lost 4 bases to trimming and J lost 5 bases; unmatched junction nucleotides: 10. Assay: immunoSEQ multiplex PCR; the TCRdb copy retains only in-frame clones and omits some. Of roughly 50,000 clones listed, about 93% are singletons. The V gene is TRBV9, the J gene TRBJ2-1; TRBD2 matches at 15 bases. The TCR was taken from a human donor in good health. Specimen: CD8+ T cells sorted from blood. The CDR3 DNA follows: TGTGCCAGCAGCCATGAGGGACTAGCGGGAGGTATTAACAATGAGCAGTTCTTC. It yields the protein CASSHEGLAGGINNEQFF.